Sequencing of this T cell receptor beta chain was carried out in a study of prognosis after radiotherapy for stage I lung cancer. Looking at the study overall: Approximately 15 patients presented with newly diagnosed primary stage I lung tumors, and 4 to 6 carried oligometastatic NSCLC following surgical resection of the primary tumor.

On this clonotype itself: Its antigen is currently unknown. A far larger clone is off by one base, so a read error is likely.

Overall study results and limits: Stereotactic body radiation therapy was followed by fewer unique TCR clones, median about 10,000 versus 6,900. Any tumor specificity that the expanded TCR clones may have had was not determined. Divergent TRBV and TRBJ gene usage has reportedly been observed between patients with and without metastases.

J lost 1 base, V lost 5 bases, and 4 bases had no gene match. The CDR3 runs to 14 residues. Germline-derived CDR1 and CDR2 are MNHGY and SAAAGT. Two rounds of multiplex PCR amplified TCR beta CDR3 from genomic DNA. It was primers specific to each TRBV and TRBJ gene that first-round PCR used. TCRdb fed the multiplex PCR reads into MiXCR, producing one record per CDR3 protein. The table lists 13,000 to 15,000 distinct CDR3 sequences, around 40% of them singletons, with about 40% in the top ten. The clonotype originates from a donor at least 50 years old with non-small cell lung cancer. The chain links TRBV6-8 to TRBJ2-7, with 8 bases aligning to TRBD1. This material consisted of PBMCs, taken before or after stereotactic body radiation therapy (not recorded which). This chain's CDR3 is CASSRDRCSYEQYF. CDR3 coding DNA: TGTGCCAGCAGTCGGGACAGGTGTTCCTACGAGCAGTACTTC.